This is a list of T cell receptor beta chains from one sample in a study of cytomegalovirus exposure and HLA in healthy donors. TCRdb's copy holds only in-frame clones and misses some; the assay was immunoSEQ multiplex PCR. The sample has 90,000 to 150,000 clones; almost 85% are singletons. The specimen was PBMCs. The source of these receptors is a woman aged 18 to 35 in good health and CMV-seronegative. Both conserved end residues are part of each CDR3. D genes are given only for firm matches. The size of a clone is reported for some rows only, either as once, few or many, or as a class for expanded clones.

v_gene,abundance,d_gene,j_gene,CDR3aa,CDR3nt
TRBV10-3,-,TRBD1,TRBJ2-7,CAINPGQGIYEQYF,TGTGCCATCAATCCGGGACAGGGGATCTACGAGCAGTACTTC
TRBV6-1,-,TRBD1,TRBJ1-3,CASSAGTGWRNTIYF,TGTGCCAGCAGTGCGGGGACAGGGTGGCGGAACACCATATATTTT
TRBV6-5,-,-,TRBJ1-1,CASSAPGNWAEAFF,TGTGCCAGCAGTGCTCCGGGTAATTGGGCTGAAGCTTTCTTT
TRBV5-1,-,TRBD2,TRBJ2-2,CASSLEGLVGGELFF,TGTGCCAGCAGCTTGGAGGGACTAGTTGGCGGGGAGCTGTTTTTT
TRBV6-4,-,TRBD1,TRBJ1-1,CASRTGVDTEAFF,TGTGCCAGCAGGACAGGGGTAGACACTGAAGCTTTCTTT
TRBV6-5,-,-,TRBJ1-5,CASSRGAENQPQHF,TGTGCCAGCAGCCGGGGGGCCGAGAATCAGCCCCAGCATTTT
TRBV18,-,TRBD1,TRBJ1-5,CASSRRDRGGNQPQHF,TGTGCCAGCTCACGGCGAGACAGGGGTGGCAATCAGCCCCAGCATTTT
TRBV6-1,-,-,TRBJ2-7,CASRDNSGAYEQYF,TGTGCCAGCAGGGACAACTCAGGGGCCTACGAGCAGTACTTC
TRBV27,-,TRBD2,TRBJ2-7,CASSSQTSGSWEQYF,TGTGCCAGCAGTTCGCAGACTAGCGGGAGTTGGGAGCAGTACTTC
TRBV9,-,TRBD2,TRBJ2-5,CASSVGTSQETQYF,TGTGCCAGCAGCGTTGGGACTAGCCAAGAGACCCAGTACTTC
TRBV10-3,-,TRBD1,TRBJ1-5,CAISERAGGAHQPQHF,TGTGCCATCAGTGAGAGGGCAGGGGGCGCCCATCAGCCCCAGCATTTT
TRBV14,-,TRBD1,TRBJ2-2,CASSLLTGHRAGELFF,TGTGCCAGCAGCCTGCTGACAGGGCATCGGGCCGGGGAGCTGTTTTTT
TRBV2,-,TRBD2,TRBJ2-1,CASSIGGLAGDSYNEQFF,TGTGCCAGCAGTATAGGGGGACTAGCGGGAGATTCCTACAATGAGCAGTTCTTC
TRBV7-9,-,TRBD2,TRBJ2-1,CASSLEWGEGTEQFF,TGTGCCAGCAGCTTAGAATGGGGGGAGGGGACTGAGCAGTTCTTC
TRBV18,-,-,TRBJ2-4,CASSRNLSSVAKNIQYF,TGTGCCAGCTCACGCAACCTTTCTAGCGTAGCCAAAAACATTCAGTACTTC
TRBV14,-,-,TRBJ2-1,CASSQLGGISYNEQFF,TGTGCCAGCAGCCAATTAGGCGGGATCTCCTACAATGAGCAGTTCTTC
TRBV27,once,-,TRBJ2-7,CASSLSVVFGAEQYF,TGTGCCAGCAGTTTATCCGTCGTCTTTGGGGCCGAGCAGTACTTC
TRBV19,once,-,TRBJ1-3,CASHADISGNTIYF,TGTGCCAGCCATGCGGACATATCTGGAAACACCATATATTTT
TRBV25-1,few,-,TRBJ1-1,CASRRVRGGRTEAFF,TGTGCCTCAAGGCGAGTGAGGGGGGGACGGACTGAAGCTTTCTTT
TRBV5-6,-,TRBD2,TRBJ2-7,CASSPRTSGAYEQYF,TGTGCCAGCAGCCCCCGGACTAGCGGAGCCTACGAGCAGTACTTC
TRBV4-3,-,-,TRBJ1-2,CASSQDTGGYGHTF,TGCGCCAGCAGCCAAGATACGGGGGGTTATGGCCACACCTTC
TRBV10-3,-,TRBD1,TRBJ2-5,CAISDAGGGEAQYF,TGTGCCATCAGTGACGCAGGGGGCGGAGAGGCCCAGTACTTC
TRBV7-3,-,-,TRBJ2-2,CASSLHRDTGELFF,TGTGCCAGCAGCTTGCACCGGGACACCGGGGAGCTGTTTTTT
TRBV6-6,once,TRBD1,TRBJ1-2,CASSSGGYGGYTF,TGTGCCAGCAGTTCAGGGGGGTATGGTGGCTACACCTTC
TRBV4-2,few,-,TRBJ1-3,CASSQDSSGNTIYF,TGTGCCAGCAGCCAAGATTCAAGCGGAAACACCATATATTTT
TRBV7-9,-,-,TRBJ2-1,CASSSGRGEQFF,TGTGCCAGCTCCAGTGGGCGGGGTGAGCAGTTCTTC
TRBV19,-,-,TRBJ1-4,CASSPGGRGLGEKLFF,TGTGCCAGTAGTCCTGGGGGTCGGGGGTTGGGCGAAAAACTGTTTTTT
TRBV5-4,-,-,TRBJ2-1,CASSFFGTLYNEQFF,TGTGCCAGCAGCTTCTTCGGGACTCTCTACAATGAGCAGTTCTTC
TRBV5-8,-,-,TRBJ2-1,CASRFSGGNEQFF,TGTGCCAGCAGATTTAGCGGCGGCAATGAGCAGTTCTTC
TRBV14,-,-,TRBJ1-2,CASSREVSADGYTF,TGTGCCAGCAGTCGCGAGGTCTCGGCAGATGGCTACACCTTC
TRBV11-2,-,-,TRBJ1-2,CASSLIWQNNNYGYTF,TGTGCCAGCAGCTTAATTTGGCAGAACAATAATTATGGCTACACCTTC
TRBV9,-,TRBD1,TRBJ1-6,CASSARQGGSPLHF,TGTGCCAGCAGCGCCAGACAGGGAGGCTCACCCCTCCACTTT
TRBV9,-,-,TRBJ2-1,CASSSAGSPSYNEQFF,TGTGCCAGCAGCTCGGCCGGGAGCCCGTCCTACAATGAGCAGTTCTTC
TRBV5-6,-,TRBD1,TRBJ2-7,CASSPGTGGGEQYF,TGTGCCAGCAGCCCCGGGACAGGGGGCGGGGAGCAGTACTTC